These 11 T cell receptor beta chains share one sample of origin, sequenced in a study of blood T cell repertoires in COVID-19. TCRdb's copy holds only in-frame clones and misses some; the assay was immunoSEQ multiplex PCR. The table shows about 160,000 clones, with over 70% occurring only once. The sequencing input was PBMCs or T cells enriched from blood (not recorded which). The source of these receptors is a woman between 40 and 55 years old with acute COVID-19.

This clone was counted a single time. An end of the junction does not agree with germline; a read error may underlie this. The chain employs TRBV3-1 (or the pseudogene TRBV3-2) and TRBJ2-1, with TRBD2 matching over 8 bases. There are 15 residues in the CDR3. Germline-derived CDR1 and CDR2 are LGHDT and YNNKEL (reference sequence). The CDR3 nucleotides are TGTGCCAACAGCCAAGCCTGGACTAGCAGTAATGAGCAGTTCTTC. This sequence encodes CANSQAWTSSNEQFF.

This clone has just a few counts. This chain uses TRBV7-8 with TRBJ2-1; 7 positions match TRBD1. Trimming cost V 1 base and J 12 bases; bases outside gene matches: 12. The CDR3 is 15 residues long. Per the germline V gene, CDR1 is SGHVS and CDR2 is FQNEAQ. The CDR3 nucleotides are TGTGCCAGCAGCTTAGGACGGTTCGGCCGGGACAGGCAGTTCTTC. Translating it yields CASSLGRFGRDRQFF.

This rearrangement joins TRBV15 to TRBJ2-7, with a weak D call TRBD2 (5 bases). CDR1 LNHNV and CDR2 YYDKDF come from the germline V gene (reference sequence). The CDR3 consists of 12 residues. Trimming pared 8 bases from V and 5 bases from J, leaving 13 bases between. CDR3 coding DNA: TGTGCCACCCAACATAGCGTGAACGAGCAGTACGTC. This gives the protein CATQHSVNEQYV.

The chain couples TRBV23-1 to TRBJ2-7; 7 bases are shared with TRBD1. TRBV23-1 is filed as an ORF, its function uncertain. V was clipped by 10 bases and J by 4 bases; unmatched bases: 13. This CDR3 is 14 amino acids long. The CDR3 here is CANPKGADKYEQYV. The CDR3 region has the DNA TGCGCCAATCCTAAGGGGGCTGATAAATACGAGCAGTACGTC.

The chain recombines TRBV19 with TRBJ2-1; 10 bases match TRBD2. J gave up 5 bases and V 5 bases, and 12 bases lay outside the gene matches. CDR1 and CDR2 from the germline V gene are LNHDA and SQIVND (reference sequence). This CDR3 comprises 17 residues. The CDR3 loop reads CASSPNRRAGGNNEQFF. CDR3 in DNA: TGTGCCAGTAGTCCTAATAGACGAGCGGGGGGGAACAATGAGCAGTTCTTC.

The gene calls are TRBV6-5 and TRBJ1-1, with 12 bases identical to TRBD1. V lost 8 bases to trimming and J lost 4 bases; unmatched junction nucleotides: 8. CDR3 length: 15 amino acids. Germline CDR1 MNHEY, CDR2 SVGAGI. The CDR3 region has the DNA TGTGCCAGCCGGGACAGGGGGCGCGGAGGCACTGAAGCTTTCTTT. This encodes CASRDRGRGGTEAFF.

This chain joins TRBV6-5 and TRBJ2-7; D may be TRBD2 (6 bases). V was cut by 3 bases and J by 5 bases, with 14 bases left in between. Germline CDR1 MNHEY, CDR2 SVGAGI. The CDR3 consists of 14 residues. The CDR3 DNA reads TGTGCCAGCAGTTATATTAGCGGCAAGGACGAGCAGTACTTC. Protein: CASSYISGKDEQYF.

A few counts support this clone. The chain joins TRBV19 to TRBJ1-1, with D possibly TRBD1 on 5 matching bases. Trimming took off 5 bases at V and 3 bases at J, with 10 bases between the two ends. Germline-derived CDR1 and CDR2 are LNHDA and SQIVND (reference sequence). The CDR3 consists of 13 residues. For the CDR3, the DNA is TGTGCCAGTAGTTTCTTAGGGGACACTGAAGCTTTCTTT. This codes for CASSFLGDTEAFF. Combining the CDR3 with reference TRBV19 and TRBJ1-1 gives the whole variable domain DGGITQSPKYLFRKEGQNVTLSCEQNLNHDAMYWYRQDPGQGLRLIYYSQIVNDFQKGDIAEGYSVSREKKESFPLTVTSAQKNPTAFYLCASSFLGDTEAFFGQGTRLTVV.

The chain recombines TRBV19 with TRBJ1-1; TRBD1 is a possible D gene (6 bases). The CDR3 spans 17 residues. The germline V gene encodes CDR1 LNHDA and CDR2 SQIVND (reference sequence). V was pared by 5 bases and J by 4 bases, with 23 bases between. In nucleotides, the CDR3 is TGTGCCAGTAGTGAGGGCAGGGGAGTAGTTGGGGGCACTGAAGCTTTCTTT. Translation: CASSEGRGVVGGTEAFF.

This rearrangement joins TRBV10-3 to TRBJ2-1; TRBD1 agrees at 8 bases. There are 13 residues in the CDR3. Looked up from germline, CDR1 is ENHRY and CDR2 is SYGVKD. V lost 9 bases and J lost 7; bases outside the gene matches: 8. CDR3 region: CAIAGGTRNEQFF. The DNA of the CDR3 is TGTGCCATAGCAGGGGGCACGAGGAATGAGCAGTTCTTC.

The CDR3 is CASSKRDRASTEAFF. The CDR3 coding sequence is TGTGCCAGCAGTAAACGGGACAGGGCGAGCACTGAAGCTTTCTTT. J is TRBJ1-1 and V is TRBV6-5; 9 bases line up with TRBD1. Per the germline V gene, CDR1 is MNHEY and CDR2 is SVGAGI. The CDR3 contains 15 residues. The J segment lost 4 bases and the V segment lost 5 bases, leaving 8 bases of the junction unmatched.